This T cell receptor (beta chain) was sequenced for a study of vaccination and CD4 T cells after COVID-19. As for the study in general: The peptides that stimulated the cells were overlapping spike peptides from SARS-CoV-2, HCoV-NL63, HCoV-OC43 and HCoV-229E. Study-wide results and limits: The study found that a median approximately 84% of reactive clones in convalescent patients appeared only post-vaccination.

The Oncomine TCR Beta short-read assay sequenced DNA from cultured CD4+ T cells. Investigators obtained genomic DNA by extraction from cultured CD4+ T cells. TCRdb called the PCR reads again in MiXCR, with one record for every CDR3 protein. This table has 9,500 to 15,000 distinct CDR3 sequences, 55% to 60% appearing once. Specified treatment: approximately nine-day PBMC culture with coronavirus spike peptide pools or control peptides (ViraFEST assay). Expanded clonotypes were found by TCR sequencing after peptide-pool stimulation (ViraFEST). Note on this clonotype: What it recognizes is unknown.

Germline V CDR1 and CDR2: MNHNS, SASEGT. The CDR3 is 13 amino acids. V lost 6 bases to trimming and J lost 2 bases, with 11 bases between them. The rearrangement joins TRBV6-1 to TRBJ2-7, with D perhaps TRBD1 (6 bases). The receptor comes from a human donor who had recovered from COVID-19. The specimen was CD4+ T cells from blood, cultured in vitro. The CDR3 reads CASRRQAAYEQYF. DNA for the CDR3: TGTGCCAGCAGACGACAGGCCGCCTACGAGCAGTACTTC.